The TCR beta chain described here comes from a study of CD8 T cells in Susac syndrome. Background on the study: The sequenced Susac syndrome patients included about 6 who had clinically active disease and eight who were in remission.

The RNA input was roughly 0.5 to 1 ug, and it was reverse transcribed with random hexamers. Each CDR3 protein is one row after TCRdb ran MiXCR on the immunoSEQ multiplex PCR reads. The table has some 200,000 distinct CDR3 sequences, 85% to 95% seen once; the top ten hold less than 0.2%. The germline V gene has CDR1 KGHDR and CDR2 SFDVKD. The V and J ends lost 0 bases and 6 bases respectively, with 7 bases between them. The CDR3 length is 13 residues. Sequenced material: CD8+ T cells from PBMCs. The chain recombines TRBV24-1 with TRBJ1-2, with a tentative D call TRBD1 (6 bases). This receptor was identified in a human donor with Susac syndrome. CDR3 nucleotides: TGTGCCACCAGTGATTTGACAGGGAATGGCTACACCTTC. It is translated as CATSDLTGNGYTF.